A selection of T cell receptor beta chains follows, all from one sample in a study of blood T cell repertoires in COVID-19. The data were produced by immunoSEQ multiplex PCR, yet TCRdb's version contains in-frame clones alone and is incomplete. The table lists about 250,000 clones, about 80% of them singletons, with around 3.3% in the top ten. The sequencing sample was made of PBMCs or T cells enriched from blood (not recorded which). The source of these receptors is a woman aged 40 to 50 who had been exposed to COVID-19. Both conserved end residues are part of each CDR3. A D gene is named only where the DNA matches it firmly. Clone size is not always given. Where it is, it says once, few, many or a class for expanded clones.

D	V	size	J	DNA	CDR3
NA	TRBV2	NA	TRBJ1-4	TGTGCCAGCAGGTGGGGGGAAACAACTAATGAAAAACTGTTTTTT	CASRWGETTNEKLFF
NA	TRBV6-1	NA	TRBJ1-2	TGTGCCAGCAGTGAAGAGCTTGCTCGAAAAGGCTACACCTTC	CASSEELARKGYTF
NA	TRBV7-2	NA	TRBJ2-3	TGTGCCAGCAGCTTAGGTTCCGGGACAAAAAGCACAGATACGCAGTATTTT	CASSLGSGTKSTDTQYF
NA	TRBV9	once	TRBJ2-3	TGTGCCAGCAGCATATCCACAGATACGCAGTATTTT	CASSISTDTQYF
NA	TRBV18	NA	TRBJ2-3	TGTGCCAGCTCACCATTAGGCGACAGTCTCACAGATACGCAGTATTTT	CASSPLGDSLTDTQYF
TRBD1	TRBV4-2	NA	TRBJ1-5	TGTGCCAGCAGCCAAGGGACCGGGACAGGGGCAAATCAGCCCCAGCATTTT	CASSQGTGTGANQPQHF
NA	TRBV11-2	NA	TRBJ2-7	TGTGCCAGCAGCTCTCCCGGGTTCAGCAAACCCTACGAGCAGTACTTC	CASSSPGFSKPYEQYF
TRBD2	TRBV20-1	many	TRBJ2-5	TGCAGTGCTAGTGTAGCGGGGGGTTTTCAAGAGACCCAGTACTTC	CSASVAGGFQETQYF
TRBD1	TRBV4-1	NA	TRBJ1-5	TGCGCCAGCAGCCAAGAATTAGGACAGGGATGGCAGCCCCAGCATTTT	CASSQELGQGWQPQHF
TRBD1	TRBV7-3	NA	TRBJ2-3	TGTGCCAGTTCCCGGGACAGGGCGACAGATACGCAGTATTTT	CASSRDRATDTQYF
TRBD1	TRBV4-2	few	TRBJ1-4	TGTGCCAGCAGCCAAGGAGGAGGGGGCGAAGGAAATGAAAAACTGTTTTTT	CASSQGGGGEGNEKLFF
NA	TRBV6-5	NA	TRBJ1-1	TGTGCCAGCAGTTACAAGGTTGGAGGAGTCACTGAAGCTTTCTTT	CASSYKVGGVTEAFF
NA	TRBV10-1	NA	TRBJ2-7	TGCGCCAGCAGGGGCAGACAACTCTACGAGCAGTACTTC	CASRGRQLYEQYF
TRBD2	TRBV14	NA	TRBJ2-1	TGTGCCAGCAGCCAAGATCGTTCTAGCGGGGGGACTAATGAGCAGTTCTTC	CASSQDRSSGGTNEQFF
NA	TRBV19	NA	TRBJ1-4	TGTGCCAGTATGCCAGGGGAAGCCTCCGACAATGAAAAACTGTTTTTT	CASMPGEASDNEKLFF
NA	TRBV19	NA	TRBJ1-1	TGTGCCAGTAGTGAGGGGGAGAATGAAGCTTTCTTT	CASSEGENEAFF
TRBD1	TRBV29-1	NA	TRBJ2-2	TGCAGCGTTGATACGAGCCCGACGGGACAGGCGAACACCGGGGAGCTGTTTTTT	CSVDTSPTGQANTGELFF
TRBD2	TRBV7-6	NA	TRBJ2-1	TGTGCCAGCAGCTTCACTAGCGGGGACTCCTACAATGAGCAGTTCTTC	CASSFTSGDSYNEQFF
NA	TRBV12-5	NA	TRBJ2-7	TGTGCTAGTGGTTTGGTCGACGAGCAGTACTTC	CASGLVDEQYF
NA	TRBV18	NA	TRBJ1-4	TGTGCCAGCTCAGCGGGAAAGGATGAAAAACTGTTTTTT	CASSAGKDEKLFF
TRBD1	TRBV4-3	NA	TRBJ1-6	TGCGCCAGCAGCCAAGATCCTCTAAGACAGACAGGGGGAAATTCACCCCTCCACTTT	CASSQDPLRQTGGNSPLHF
TRBD2	TRBV11-2	NA	TRBJ2-5	TGTGCCAGCAGCTTAGAGGGACTAGCGGGCCACGAGACCCAGTACTTC	CASSLEGLAGHETQYF
TRBD2	TRBV4-2	NA	TRBJ2-1	TGTGCCAGCAGCCAAGTTTCCACAGGGACTAGCGGGGGTAATGAGCAGTTCTTC	CASSQVSTGTSGGNEQFF
NA	TRBV13	NA	TRBJ1-5	TGTGCCAGCAGCCCGGACAGAAATCAGCCCCAGCATTTT	CASSPDRNQPQHF
NA	TRBV10-3	NA	TRBJ2-7	TGTGCCATCATGTCGGCAGCCGGGACCTACGAGCAGTACTTC	CAIMSAAGTYEQYF
NA	TRBV11-3	NA	TRBJ2-1	TGTGCCAGCAGCCTAACAGGGGGGGCCGATGAGCAGTTCTTC	CASSLTGGADEQFF